The 3 T cell receptor beta chains given below trace back to one sample, sequenced in a study of beta chain features in type 1 diabetes. The entirety of the isolated RNA underwent reverse transcription, so expressed TCRB transcripts were sequenced. The assay was immunoSEQ multiplex PCR, and TCRdb's table has in-frame clones only and misses some. The sample records 970,000 or so clones, 17% being singletons. The sequencing sample was made of naive CD4+ T cells from blood. All receptors come from a woman aged 18-30 years in good health.

This chain connects TRBV10-3 to TRBJ2-2, with D tentatively TRBD2 (6 bases). Trimming removed 5 bases from V and 4 bases from J, with 14 bases in between. The germline gives CDR1 ENHRY, CDR2 SYGVKD. The CDR3 is made up of 15 amino acids. The CDR3 bases are TGTGCCATCAGTACGGCGGCGCGGGGCACCGGGGAGCTGTTTTTT. This gives the protein CAISTAARGTGELFF.

This clone was seen only a few times. V and J are TRBV20-1 and TRBJ2-1; no definite D call. The CDR3 spans 10 residues. Looked up from germline, CDR1 is DFQATT and CDR2 is SNEGSKA (reference sequence). V was trimmed by 1 base and J by 12 bases, leaving 7 bases between them. This CDR3 reads CSARVAVQFF. The CDR3 DNA reads as TGCAGTGCTAGAGTGGCGGTGCAGTTCTTC.

V is TRBV20-1 and J is TRBJ2-7; no definite D call. V was cut by 5 bases and J by 7 bases, with 12 bases left in between. The CDR3 length is 11 residues. Germline values: CDR1 DFQATT, CDR2 SNEGSKA (reference sequence). The CDR3 sequence is CSASRAQEQYF. The DNA for the CDR3 is TGCAGTGCTTCACGAGCTCAGGAGCAGTACTTC.